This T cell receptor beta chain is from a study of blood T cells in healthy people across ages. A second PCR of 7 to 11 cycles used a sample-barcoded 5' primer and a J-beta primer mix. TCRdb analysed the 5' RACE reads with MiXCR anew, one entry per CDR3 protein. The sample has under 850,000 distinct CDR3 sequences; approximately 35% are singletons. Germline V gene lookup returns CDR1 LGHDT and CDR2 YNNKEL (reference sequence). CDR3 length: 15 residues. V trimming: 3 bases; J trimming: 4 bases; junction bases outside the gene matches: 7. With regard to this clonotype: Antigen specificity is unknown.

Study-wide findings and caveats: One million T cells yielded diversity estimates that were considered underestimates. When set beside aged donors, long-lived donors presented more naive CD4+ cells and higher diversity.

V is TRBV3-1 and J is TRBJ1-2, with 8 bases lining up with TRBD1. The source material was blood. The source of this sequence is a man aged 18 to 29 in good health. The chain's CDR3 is CASSHMDREGYGYTF. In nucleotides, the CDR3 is TGTGCCAGCAGCCATATGGACAGGGAGGGCTATGGCTACACCTTC.